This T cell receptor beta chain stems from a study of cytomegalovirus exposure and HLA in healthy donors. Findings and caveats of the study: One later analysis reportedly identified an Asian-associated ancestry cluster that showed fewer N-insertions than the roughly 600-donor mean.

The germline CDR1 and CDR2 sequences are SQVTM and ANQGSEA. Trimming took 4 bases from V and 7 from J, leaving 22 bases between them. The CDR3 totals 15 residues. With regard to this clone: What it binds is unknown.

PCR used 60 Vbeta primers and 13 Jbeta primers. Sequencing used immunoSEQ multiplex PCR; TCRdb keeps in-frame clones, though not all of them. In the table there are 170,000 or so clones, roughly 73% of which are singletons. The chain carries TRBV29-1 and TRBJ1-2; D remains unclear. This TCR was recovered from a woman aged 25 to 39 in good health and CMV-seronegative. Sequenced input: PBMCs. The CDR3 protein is CSVVREGTFPLGYTF. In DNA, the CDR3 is TGCAGCGTTGTTCGCGAGGGCACTTTCCCCCTTGGCTACACCTTC. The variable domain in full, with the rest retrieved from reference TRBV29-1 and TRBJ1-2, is SAVISQKPSRDICQRGTSLTIQCQVDSQVTMMFWYRQQPGQSLTLIATANQGSEATYESGFVIDKFPISRPNLTFSTLTVSNMSPEDSSIYLCSVVREGTFPLGYTFGSGTRLTVV.